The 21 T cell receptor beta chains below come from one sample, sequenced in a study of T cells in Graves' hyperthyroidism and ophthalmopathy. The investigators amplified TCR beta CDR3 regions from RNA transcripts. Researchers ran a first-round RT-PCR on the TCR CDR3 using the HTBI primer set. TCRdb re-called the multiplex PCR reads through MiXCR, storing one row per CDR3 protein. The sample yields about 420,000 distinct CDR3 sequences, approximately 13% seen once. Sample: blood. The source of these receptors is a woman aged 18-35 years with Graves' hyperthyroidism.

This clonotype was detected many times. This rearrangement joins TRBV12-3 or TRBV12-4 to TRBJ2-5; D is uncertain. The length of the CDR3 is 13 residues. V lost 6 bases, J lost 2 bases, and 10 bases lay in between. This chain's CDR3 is CASSPGKQETQYF. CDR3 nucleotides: TGTGCCAGCAGCCCCGGAAAACAAGAGACCCAGTACTTC.

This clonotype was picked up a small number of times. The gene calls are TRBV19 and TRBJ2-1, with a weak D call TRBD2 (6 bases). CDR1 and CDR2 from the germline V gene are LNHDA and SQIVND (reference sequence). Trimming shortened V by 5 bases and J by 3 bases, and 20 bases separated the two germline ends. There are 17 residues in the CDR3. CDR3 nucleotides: TGTGCCAGTAGTCCCGACAAGGCGGGACGATACTACAATGAGCAGTTCTTC. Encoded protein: CASSPDKAGRYYNEQFF.

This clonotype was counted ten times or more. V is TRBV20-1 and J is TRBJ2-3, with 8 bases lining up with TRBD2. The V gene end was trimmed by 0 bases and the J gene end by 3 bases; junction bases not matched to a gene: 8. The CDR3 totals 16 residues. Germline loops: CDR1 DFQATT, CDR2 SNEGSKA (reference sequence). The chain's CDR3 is CSARDNVAGRTDTQYF. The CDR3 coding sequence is TGCAGTGCTAGAGATAACGTAGCGGGACGAACAGATACGCAGTATTTT.

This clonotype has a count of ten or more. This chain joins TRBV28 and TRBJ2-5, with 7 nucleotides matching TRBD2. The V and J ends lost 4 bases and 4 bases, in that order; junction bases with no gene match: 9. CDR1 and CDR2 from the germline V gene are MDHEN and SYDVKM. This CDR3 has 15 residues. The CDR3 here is CASSWAGVGGETQYF. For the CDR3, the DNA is TGTGCCAGCAGTTGGGCGGGGGTGGGTGGAGAGACCCAGTACTTC.

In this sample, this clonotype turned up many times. CDR3: CASSQDQAGGFGSTDTQYF. CDR3 nucleotides: TGCGCCAGCAGCCAAGATCAAGCGGGAGGGTTCGGGAGCACAGATACGCAGTATTTT. The rearrangement joins TRBV4-1 to TRBJ2-3; 10 bases agree with TRBD2. Trimming at V came to 0 bases and at J to 0 bases, leaving 9 bases not matched to a gene. This CDR3 has 19 residues. The germline V gene encodes CDR1 MGHRA and CDR2 YSYEKL.

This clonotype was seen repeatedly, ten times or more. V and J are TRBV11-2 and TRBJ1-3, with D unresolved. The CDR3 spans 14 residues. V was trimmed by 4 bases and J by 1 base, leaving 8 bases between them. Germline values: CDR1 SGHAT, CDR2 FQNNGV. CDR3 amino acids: CASSSRQSGNTIYF. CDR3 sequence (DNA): TGTGCCAGCAGCTCAAGGCAATCTGGAAACACCATATATTTT.

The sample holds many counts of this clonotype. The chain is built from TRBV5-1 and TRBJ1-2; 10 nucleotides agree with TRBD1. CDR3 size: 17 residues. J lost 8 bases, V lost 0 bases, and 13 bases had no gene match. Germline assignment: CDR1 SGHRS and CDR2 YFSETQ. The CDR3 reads CASSLGDRGDSSWGYTF. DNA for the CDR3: TGCGCCAGCAGCTTGGGGGACAGGGGTGATTCGAGCTGGGGCTACACCTTC.

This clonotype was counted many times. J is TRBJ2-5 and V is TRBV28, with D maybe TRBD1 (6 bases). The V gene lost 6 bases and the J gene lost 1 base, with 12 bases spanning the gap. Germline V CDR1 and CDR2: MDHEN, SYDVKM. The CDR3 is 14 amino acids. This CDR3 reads CASSSGDTQETQYF. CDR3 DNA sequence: TGTGCCAGCAGCAGTGGGGACACCCAAGAGACCCAGTACTTC.

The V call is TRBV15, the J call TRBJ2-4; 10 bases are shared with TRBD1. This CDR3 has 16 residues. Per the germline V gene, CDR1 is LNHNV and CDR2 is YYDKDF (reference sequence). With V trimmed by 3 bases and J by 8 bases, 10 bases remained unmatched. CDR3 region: CATSRGLGQGIDIQYF. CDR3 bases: TGTGCCACCAGCAGGGGCTTGGGACAGGGGATTGACATTCAGTACTTC.

The CDR3 nucleotides read TGTGCCAGCGATAGCGGCATCACAGATACGCAGTATTTT. Its protein product is CASDSGITDTQYF. The rearrangement joins TRBV7-8 to TRBJ2-3; D perhaps matches TRBD2 (6 bases). The CDR3 sequence is 13 residues long. The germline V gene encodes CDR1 SGHVS and CDR2 FQNEAQ. The ends were cut back, 8 bases at V and 2 bases at J, with 11 bases in the middle.

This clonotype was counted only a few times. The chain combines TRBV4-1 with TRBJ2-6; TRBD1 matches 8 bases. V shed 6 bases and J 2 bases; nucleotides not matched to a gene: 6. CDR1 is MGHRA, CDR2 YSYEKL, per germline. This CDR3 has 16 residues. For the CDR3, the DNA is TGCGCCAGCAGTCACCTGACAGGGGCTGGGGCCAACGTCCTGACTTTC. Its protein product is CASSHLTGAGANVLTF.

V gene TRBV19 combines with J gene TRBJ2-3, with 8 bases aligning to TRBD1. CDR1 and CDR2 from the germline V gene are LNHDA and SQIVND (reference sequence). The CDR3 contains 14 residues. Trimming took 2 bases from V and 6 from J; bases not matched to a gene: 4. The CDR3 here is CASSIQGAEDTQYF. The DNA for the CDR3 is TGTGCCAGTAGTATACAGGGGGCTGAGGATACGCAGTATTTT.

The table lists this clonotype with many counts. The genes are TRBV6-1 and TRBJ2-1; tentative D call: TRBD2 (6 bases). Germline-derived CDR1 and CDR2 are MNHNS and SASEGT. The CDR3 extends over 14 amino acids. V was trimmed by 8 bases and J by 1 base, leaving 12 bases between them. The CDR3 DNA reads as TGTGCCAGCGGGGTCGGGGGATCCTACAATGAGCAGTTCTTC. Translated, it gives CASGVGGSYNEQFF.

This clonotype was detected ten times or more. The CDR3 region is CASSVTAPRAGTEAFF. The CDR3 DNA sequence: TGTGCCAGCAGCGTAACAGCCCCCCGGGCGGGCACTGAAGCTTTCTTT. The chain joins TRBV5-5 to TRBJ1-1; no clear D gene. CDR1 SGHKS and CDR2 YYEKEE come from the germline V gene (reference sequence). The CDR3 runs to 16 residues. Trimming left V 4 bases short and J 4 bases short, with 20 bases between.

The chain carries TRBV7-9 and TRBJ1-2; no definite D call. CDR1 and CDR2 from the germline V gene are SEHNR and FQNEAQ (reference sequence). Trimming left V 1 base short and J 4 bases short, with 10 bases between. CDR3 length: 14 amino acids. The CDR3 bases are TGTGCCAGCAGCTTAGGGGATATGATCTATGGCTACACCTTC. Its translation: CASSLGDMIYGYTF.

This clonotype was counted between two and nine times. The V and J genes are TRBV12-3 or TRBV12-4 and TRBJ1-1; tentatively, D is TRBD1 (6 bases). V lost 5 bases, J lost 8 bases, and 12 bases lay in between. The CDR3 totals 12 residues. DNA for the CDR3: TGTGCCAGCAGTGTGACAGGAACCGAAGCTTTCTTT. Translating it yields CASSVTGTEAFF.

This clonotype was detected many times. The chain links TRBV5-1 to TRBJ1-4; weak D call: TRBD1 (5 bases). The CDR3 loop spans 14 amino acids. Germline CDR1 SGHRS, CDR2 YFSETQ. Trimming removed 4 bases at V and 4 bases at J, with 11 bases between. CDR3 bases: TGCGCCAGCAGCCCGGGACGGGTTAATGAAAAACTGTTTTTT. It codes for CASSPGRVNEKLFF. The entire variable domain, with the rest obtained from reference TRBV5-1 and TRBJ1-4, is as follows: KAGVTQTPRYLIKTRGQQVTLSCSPISGHRSVSWYQQTPGQGLQFLFEYFSETQRNKGNFPGRFSGRQFSNSRSEMNVSTLELGDSALYLCASSPGRVNEKLFFGSGTQLSVL.

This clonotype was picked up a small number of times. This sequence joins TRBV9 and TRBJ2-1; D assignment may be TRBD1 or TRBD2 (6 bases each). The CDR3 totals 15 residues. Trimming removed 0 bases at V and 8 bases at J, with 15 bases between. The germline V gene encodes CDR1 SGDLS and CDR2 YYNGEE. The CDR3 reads CASSVAQGRGDEQFF. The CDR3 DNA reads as TGTGCCAGCAGCGTAGCCCAGGGAAGGGGGGATGAGCAGTTCTTC.

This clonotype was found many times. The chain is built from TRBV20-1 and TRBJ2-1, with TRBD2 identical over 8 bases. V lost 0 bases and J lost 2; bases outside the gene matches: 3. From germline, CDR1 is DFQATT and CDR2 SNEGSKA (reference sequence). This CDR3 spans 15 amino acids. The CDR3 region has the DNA TGCAGTGCTAGAGATCGTAGCGGGACCTACAATGAGCAGTTCTTC. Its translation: CSARDRSGTYNEQFF.

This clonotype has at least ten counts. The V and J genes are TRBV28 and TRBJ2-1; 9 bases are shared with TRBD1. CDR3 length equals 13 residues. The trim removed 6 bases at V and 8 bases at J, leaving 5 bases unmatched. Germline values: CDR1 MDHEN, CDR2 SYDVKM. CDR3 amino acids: CASRGTGWDEQFF. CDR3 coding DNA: TGTGCCAGCAGGGGGACAGGGTGGGATGAGCAGTTCTTC.

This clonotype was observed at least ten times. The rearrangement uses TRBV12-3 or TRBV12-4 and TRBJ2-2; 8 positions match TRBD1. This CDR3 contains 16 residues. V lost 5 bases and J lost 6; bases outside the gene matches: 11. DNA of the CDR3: TGTGCCAGCAGTCCCAATTCAGGGGGCGTTTCCGGGGAGCTGTTTTTT. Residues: CASSPNSGGVSGELFF.